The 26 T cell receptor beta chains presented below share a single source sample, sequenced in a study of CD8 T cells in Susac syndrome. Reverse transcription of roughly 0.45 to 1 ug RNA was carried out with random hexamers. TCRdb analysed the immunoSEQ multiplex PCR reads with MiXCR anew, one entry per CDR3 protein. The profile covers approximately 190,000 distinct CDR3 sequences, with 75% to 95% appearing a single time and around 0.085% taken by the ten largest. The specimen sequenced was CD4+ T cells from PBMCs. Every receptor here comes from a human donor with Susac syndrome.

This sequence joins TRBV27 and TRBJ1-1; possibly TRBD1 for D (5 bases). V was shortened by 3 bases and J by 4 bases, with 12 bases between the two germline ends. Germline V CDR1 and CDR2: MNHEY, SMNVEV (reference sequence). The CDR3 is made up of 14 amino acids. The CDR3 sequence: CASSFVGGSTEAFF. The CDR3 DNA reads TGTGCCAGCAGTTTTGTGGGGGGGAGCACTGAAGCTTTCTTT.

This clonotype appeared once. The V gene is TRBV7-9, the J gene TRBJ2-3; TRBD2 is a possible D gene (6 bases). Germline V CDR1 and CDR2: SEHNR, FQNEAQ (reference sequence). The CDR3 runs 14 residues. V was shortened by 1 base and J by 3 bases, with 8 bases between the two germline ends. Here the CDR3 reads CASSLERATDTQYF. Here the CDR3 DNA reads TGTGCCAGCAGCTTAGAGCGGGCGACAGATACGCAGTATTTT.

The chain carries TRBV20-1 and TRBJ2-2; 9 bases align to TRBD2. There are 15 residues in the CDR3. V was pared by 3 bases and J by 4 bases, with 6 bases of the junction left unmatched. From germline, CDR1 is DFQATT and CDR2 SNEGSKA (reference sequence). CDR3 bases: TGCAGTGCTAGTCGTGTGACTAGCGGCACCGGGGAGCTGTTTTTT. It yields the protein CSASRVTSGTGELFF.

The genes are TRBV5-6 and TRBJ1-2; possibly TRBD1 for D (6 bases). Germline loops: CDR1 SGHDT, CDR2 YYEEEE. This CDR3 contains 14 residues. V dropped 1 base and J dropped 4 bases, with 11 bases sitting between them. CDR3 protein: CASSLYRVTYGYTF. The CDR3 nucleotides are TGTGCCAGCAGCTTGTACAGGGTAACCTATGGCTACACCTTC.

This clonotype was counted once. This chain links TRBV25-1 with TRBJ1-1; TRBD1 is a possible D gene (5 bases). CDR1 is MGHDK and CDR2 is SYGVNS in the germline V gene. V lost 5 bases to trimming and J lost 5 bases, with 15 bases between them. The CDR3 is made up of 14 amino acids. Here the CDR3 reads CASSSSQGGTEAFF. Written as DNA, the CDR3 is TGTGCCAGCAGTTCGTCGCAGGGAGGAACTGAAGCTTTCTTT.

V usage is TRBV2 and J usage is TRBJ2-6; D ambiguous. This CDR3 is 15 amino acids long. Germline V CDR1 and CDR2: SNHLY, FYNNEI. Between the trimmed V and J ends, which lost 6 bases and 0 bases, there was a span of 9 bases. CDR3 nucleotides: TGTGCCAGCAGCGACCGGAGCTCTGGGGCCAACGTCCTGACTTTC. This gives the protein CASSDRSSGANVLTF.

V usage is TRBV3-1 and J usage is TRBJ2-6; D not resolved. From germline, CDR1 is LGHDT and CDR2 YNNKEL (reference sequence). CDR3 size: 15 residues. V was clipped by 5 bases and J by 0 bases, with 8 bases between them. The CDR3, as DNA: TGTGCCAGCAGCTACGTACACTCTGGGGCCAACGTCCTGACTTTC. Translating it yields CASSYVHSGANVLTF.

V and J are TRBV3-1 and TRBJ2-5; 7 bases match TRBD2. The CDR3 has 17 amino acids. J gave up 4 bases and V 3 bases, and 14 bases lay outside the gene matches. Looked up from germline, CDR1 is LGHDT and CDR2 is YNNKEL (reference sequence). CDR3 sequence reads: CASSQTMAGVRRETQYF. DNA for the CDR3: TGTGCCAGCAGCCAGACCATGGCGGGAGTAAGAAGAGAGACCCAGTACTTC.

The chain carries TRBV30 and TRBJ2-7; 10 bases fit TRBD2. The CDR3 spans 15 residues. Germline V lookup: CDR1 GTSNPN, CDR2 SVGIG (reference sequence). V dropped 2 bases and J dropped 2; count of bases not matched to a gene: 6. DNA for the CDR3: TGTGCCTGGAGTCTAGCGGGGGCCTCCACCTACGAGCAGTACTTC. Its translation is CAWSLAGASTYEQYF. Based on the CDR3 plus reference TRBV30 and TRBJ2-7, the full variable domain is SQTIHQWPATLVQPVGSPLSLECTVEGTSNPNLYWYRQAAGRGLQLLFYSVGIGQISSEVPQNLSASRPQDRQFILSSKKLLLSDSGFYLCAWSLAGASTYEQYFGPGTRLTVT.

CDR3 DNA: TGTGCCAGCAGCTTAGATAGACAGGGATACTACGAGCAGTACTTC. Translated, it gives CASSLDRQGYYEQYF. The rearrangement joins TRBV11-2 to TRBJ2-7; 7 bases match TRBD1. CDR1 is SGHAT, CDR2 FQNNGV, per germline. Trimming removed 0 bases from V and 3 bases from J; junction bases left unmatched: 5. The CDR3 has 15 residues.

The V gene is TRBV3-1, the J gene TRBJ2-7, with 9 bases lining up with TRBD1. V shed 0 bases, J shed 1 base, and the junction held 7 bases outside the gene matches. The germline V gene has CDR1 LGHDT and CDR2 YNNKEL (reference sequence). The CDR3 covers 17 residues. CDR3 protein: CASSQEGSGTGSYEQYF. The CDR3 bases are TGTGCCAGCAGCCAAGAAGGTTCCGGGACAGGGTCCTACGAGCAGTACTTC.

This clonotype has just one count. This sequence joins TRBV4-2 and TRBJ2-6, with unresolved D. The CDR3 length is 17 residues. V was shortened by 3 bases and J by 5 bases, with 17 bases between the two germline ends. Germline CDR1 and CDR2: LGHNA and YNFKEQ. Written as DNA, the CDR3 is TGTGCCAGCAGCCAGCCTAAGACGAACATGAGGGCCAACGTCCTGACTTTC. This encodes CASSQPKTNMRANVLTF.

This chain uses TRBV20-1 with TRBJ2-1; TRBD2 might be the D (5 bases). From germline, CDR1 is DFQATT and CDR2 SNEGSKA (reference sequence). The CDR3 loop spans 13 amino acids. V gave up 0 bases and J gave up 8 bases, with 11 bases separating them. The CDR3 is CSARDSGFDEQFF. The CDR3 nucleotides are TGCAGTGCTAGAGATTCGGGATTCGATGAGCAGTTCTTC.

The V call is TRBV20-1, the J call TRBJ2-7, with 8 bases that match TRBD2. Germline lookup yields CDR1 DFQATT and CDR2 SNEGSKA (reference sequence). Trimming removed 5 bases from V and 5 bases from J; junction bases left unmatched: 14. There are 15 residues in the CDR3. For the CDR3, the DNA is TGCAGTGCTGAGTCTCCACAGCGGGGGTTAAACGAGCAGTACTTC. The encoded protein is CSAESPQRGLNEQYF.

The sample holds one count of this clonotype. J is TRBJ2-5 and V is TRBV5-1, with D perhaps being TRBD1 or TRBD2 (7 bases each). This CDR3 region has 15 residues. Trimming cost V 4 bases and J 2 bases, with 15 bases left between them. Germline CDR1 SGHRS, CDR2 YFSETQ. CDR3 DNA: TGCGCCAGCAGCCTGGGGGGGACAGCACAAGAGACCCAGTACTTC. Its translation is CASSLGGTAQETQYF.

The CDR3 DNA follows: TGCAGTGCTAGAGATACCTCAGGAGCAACTAACTATGGCTACACCTTC. Amino acid sequence: CSARDTSGATNYGYTF. The genes are TRBV20-1 and TRBJ1-2; D is undetermined. Trimming left V 0 bases short and J 0 bases short, with 14 bases between. CDR1 is DFQATT, CDR2 SNEGSKA, per germline (reference sequence). CDR3 length equals 16 residues.

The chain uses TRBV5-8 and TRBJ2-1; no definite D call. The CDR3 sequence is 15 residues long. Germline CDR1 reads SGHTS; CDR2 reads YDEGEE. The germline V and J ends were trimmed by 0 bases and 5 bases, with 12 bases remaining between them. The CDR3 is CASSLDGGIHNEQFF. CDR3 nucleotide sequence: TGTGCCAGCAGCTTGGACGGCGGTATCCACAATGAGCAGTTCTTC.

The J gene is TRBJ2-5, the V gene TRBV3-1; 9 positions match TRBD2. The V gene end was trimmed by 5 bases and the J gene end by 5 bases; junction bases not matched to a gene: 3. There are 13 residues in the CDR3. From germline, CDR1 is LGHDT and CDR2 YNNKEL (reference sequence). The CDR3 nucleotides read TGTGCCAGCAGCGGCACTAGCGGGGAGACCCAGTACTTC. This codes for CASSGTSGETQYF.

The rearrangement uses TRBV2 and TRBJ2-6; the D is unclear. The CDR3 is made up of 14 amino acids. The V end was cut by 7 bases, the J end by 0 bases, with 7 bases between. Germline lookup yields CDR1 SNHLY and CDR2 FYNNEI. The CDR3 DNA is TGTGCCAGCACGACCTTCTCTGGGGCCAACGTCCTGACTTTC. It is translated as CASTTFSGANVLTF.

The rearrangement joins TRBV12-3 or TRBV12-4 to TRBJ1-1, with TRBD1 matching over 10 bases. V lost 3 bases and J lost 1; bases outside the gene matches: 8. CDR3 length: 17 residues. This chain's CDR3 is CASSLGGTGARNTEAFF. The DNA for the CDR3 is TGTGCCAGCAGTTTGGGAGGGACAGGGGCTCGGAACACTGAAGCTTTCTTT.

The CDR3 sequence is CATSEGGLAGQNEQFF. CDR3 in DNA: TGTGCCACCAGTGAGGGGGGACTAGCGGGTCAGAATGAGCAGTTCTTC. V gene TRBV24-1 combines with J gene TRBJ2-1, with 12 bases matching TRBD2. The CDR3 is 16 residues long. The V segment lost 4 bases and the J segment 7 bases; nucleotides outside the gene matches: 7. Germline loops: CDR1 KGHDR, CDR2 SFDVKD.

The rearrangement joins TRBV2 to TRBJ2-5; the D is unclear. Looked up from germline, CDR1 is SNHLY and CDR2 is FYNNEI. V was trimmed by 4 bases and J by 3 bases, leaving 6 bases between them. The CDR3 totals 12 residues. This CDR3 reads CASSVTEETQYF. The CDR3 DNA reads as TGTGCCAGCAGTGTCACAGAAGAGACCCAGTACTTC.

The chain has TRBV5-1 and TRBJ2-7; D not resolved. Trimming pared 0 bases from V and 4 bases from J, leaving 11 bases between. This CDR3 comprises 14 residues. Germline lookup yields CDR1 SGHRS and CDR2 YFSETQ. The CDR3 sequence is CASSLAGDIYEQYF. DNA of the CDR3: TGCGCCAGCAGCTTGGCTGGAGACATATACGAGCAGTACTTC.

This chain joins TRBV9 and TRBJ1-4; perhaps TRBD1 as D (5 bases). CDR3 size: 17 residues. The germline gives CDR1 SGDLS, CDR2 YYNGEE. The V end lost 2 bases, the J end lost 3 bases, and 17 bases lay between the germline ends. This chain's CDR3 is CASSVGGRGAANEKLFF. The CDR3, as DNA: TGTGCCAGCAGCGTGGGGGGAAGGGGCGCGGCTAATGAAAAACTGTTTTTT.

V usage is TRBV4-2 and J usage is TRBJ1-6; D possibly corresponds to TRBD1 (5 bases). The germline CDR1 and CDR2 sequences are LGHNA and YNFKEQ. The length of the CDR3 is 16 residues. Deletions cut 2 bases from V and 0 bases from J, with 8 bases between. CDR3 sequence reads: CASSQLDSSYNSPLHF. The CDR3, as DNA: TGTGCCAGCAGCCAACTTGACAGCTCCTATAATTCACCCCTCCACTTT.

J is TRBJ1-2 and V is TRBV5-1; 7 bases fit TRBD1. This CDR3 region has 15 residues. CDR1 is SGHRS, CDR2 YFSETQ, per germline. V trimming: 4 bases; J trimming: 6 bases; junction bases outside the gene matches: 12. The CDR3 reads CASSTGQPEAHGYTF. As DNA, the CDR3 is TGCGCCAGCAGCACGGGACAGCCCGAAGCTCATGGCTACACCTTC.